The TCR beta chain described here comes from a study of T cell repertoires in cytomegalovirus infection. Across the study: The public TCR beta signatures pointed to both CMV infection and matching HLA type.

The CDR3 contains 14 residues. V lost 4 bases, J lost 4 bases, and 6 bases stayed unmatched. Germline CDR1 and CDR2: ENHRY and SYGVKD. In TCRdb, the reads were re-called with MiXCR into one record per CDR3 protein. The table includes 150,000 to 180,000 distinct CDR3 sequences, roughly a quarter detected once. The source of this sequence is a human donor in good health (CMV status not recorded). Some clones in this sample may be carry-over from other donors' samples. This rearrangement joins TRBV10-3 to TRBJ2-5; TRBD1 agrees at 7 bases. The sample was PBMCs. CDR3 sequence: CAISARDSGETQYF. DNA of the CDR3: TGTGCCATCAGTGCCCGGGACAGCGGAGAGACCCAGTACTTC.